The 30 T cell receptor beta chains presented below share a single source sample, sequenced in a study of blood T cell repertoires in COVID-19 (dated by TCRdb to the early 2020s). Library preparation used the immunoSEQ multiplex PCR assay. The table comes from immuneACCESS by way of TCRdb, which keeps in-frame sequences with V and J called. Part of the clones is missing from these tables; in studies checked, under half for an unresolved V gene and the rest for unknown reasons. Here the sample has under 140,000 clones; around 79% occur a single time. The ten largest clonotypes hold approximately 16% of the sample. Source material: peripheral blood. Receptors originate from a woman older than 75 with active or convalescent COVID-19.

This chain links TRBV5-1 with TRBJ2-2, with D possibly TRBD1 on 6 matching bases. Looked up from germline, CDR1 is SGHRS and CDR2 is YFSETQ. V gave up 0 bases and J gave up 7 bases, with 22 bases separating them. The CDR3 contains 18 residues. In nucleotides, the CDR3 is TGCGCCAGCAGCTTGGCCCCGTGGTTGGGGGCGCATGGCGGGGAGCTGTTTTTT. Protein product: CASSLAPWLGAHGGELFF.

V is TRBV29-1 and J is TRBJ2-5, with 7 positions matching TRBD1. This CDR3 has 13 amino acids. Per germline, CDR1 SQVTM and CDR2 ANQGSEA. The V and J ends lost 6 bases and 1 base, in that order; junction bases with no gene match: 5. The chain's CDR3 is CSVSRTGQETQYF. In nucleotides, the CDR3 is TGCAGCGTCTCTCGGACAGGCCAAGAGACCCAGTACTTC. The whole variable domain, filled in from reference TRBV29-1 and TRBJ2-5, reads SAVISQKPSRDICQRGTSLTIQCQVDSQVTMMFWYRQQPGQSLTLIATANQGSEATYESGFVIDKFPISRPNLTFSTLTVSNMSPEDSSIYLCSVSRTGQETQYFGPGTRLLVL.

This chain links TRBV7-9 with TRBJ2-2; 14 nucleotides align to TRBD2. The CDR3 contains 19 residues. With V trimmed by 2 bases and J by 4 bases, 9 bases remained unmatched. Germline values: CDR1 SEHNR, CDR2 FQNEAQ (reference sequence). This CDR3 reads CASSLTRLAGGHGTGELFF. The CDR3 region has the DNA TGTGCCAGCAGCTTAACACGACTAGCGGGAGGGCATGGCACCGGGGAGCTGTTTTTT.

The rearrangement links TRBV5-1 to TRBJ1-1, with a weak D call TRBD1 (6 bases). V lost 0 bases and J 2 bases, leaving 17 bases between the germline ends. The V gene's germline CDR1 is SGHRS and CDR2 YFSETQ. This CDR3 has 17 amino acids. The CDR3 DNA is TGCGCCAGCAGCTTGGCCCGGGACAACCAACTTAACACTGAAGCTTTCTTT. Its protein is CASSLARDNQLNTEAFF.

The rearrangement links TRBV5-1 to TRBJ1-1; 7 bases map to TRBD1. Germline lookup yields CDR1 SGHRS and CDR2 YFSETQ. V lost 0 bases, J lost 8 bases, and 7 bases stayed unmatched. This CDR3 is built from 14 residues. CDR3 residues: CASSLGGAGGEAFF. CDR3 bases: TGCGCCAGCAGCTTGGGTGGGGCAGGGGGAGAAGCTTTCTTT.

V gene TRBV5-1 combines with J gene TRBJ2-7, with 7 bases matching TRBD2. Germline assignment: CDR1 SGHRS and CDR2 YFSETQ. The CDR3 covers 17 residues. V dropped 0 bases and J dropped 0; count of bases not matched to a gene: 9. CDR3 coding DNA: TGCGCCAGCAGCTTGGCCCTTAGCGGGTCCAGCTCCTACGAGCAGTACTTC. It translates to CASSLALSGSSSYEQYF.

The chain is built from TRBV2 and TRBJ1-1; a possible D gene is TRBD1 (5 bases). The V gene's germline CDR1 is SNHLY and CDR2 FYNNEI. The CDR3 has 13 amino acids. Trimming shortened V by 3 bases and J by 7 bases, and 12 bases separated the two germline ends. The CDR3 nucleotides read TGTGCCAGCAGTGAGGAACGACAGAATGAAGCTTTCTTT. Its protein is CASSEERQNEAFF.

J is TRBJ1-2 and V is TRBV28; 7 nucleotides match TRBD1. With V trimmed by 6 bases and J by 8 bases, 12 bases remained unmatched. CDR3 length equals 14 residues. The V gene's germline CDR1 is MDHEN and CDR2 SYDVKM. The CDR3 bases are TGTGCCAGCAGGGCAAATCAGGGGGTCTGGGGCTACACCTTC. Protein: CASRANQGVWGYTF.

CDR3 sequence (DNA): TGTGCCAGCAGCTTAAATTGGCTTAATGAAAAACTGTTTTTT. It codes for CASSLNWLNEKLFF. V and J are TRBV7-2 and TRBJ1-4; D not resolved. Trimming removed 2 bases from V and 4 bases from J, with 8 bases in between. This CDR3 comprises 14 residues. The germline V gene encodes CDR1 SGHTA and CDR2 FQGNSA.

This chain uses TRBV7-2 with TRBJ2-1, with 9 bases aligning to TRBD2. V was clipped by 2 bases and J by 3 bases; unmatched bases: 2. The CDR3 contains 15 residues. Germline CDR1 SGHTA, CDR2 FQGNSA. The CDR3 DNA is TGTGCCAGCAGCTTACTAGCGGGAATCTACAATGAGCAGTTCTTC. It specifies CASSLLAGIYNEQFF.

The chain recombines TRBV5-1 with TRBJ2-3; 10 bases fit TRBD2. The CDR3 runs 16 residues. V was clipped by 1 base and J by 6 bases; unmatched bases: 8. Germline V gene sequence: CDR1 SGHRS, CDR2 YFSETQ. CDR3 residues: CASSLPLAGVFDTQYF. CDR3 nucleotides: TGCGCCAGCAGCTTGCCTCTAGCGGGAGTATTCGATACGCAGTATTTT. The complete variable domain, with remaining parts taken from reference TRBV5-1 and TRBJ2-3, reads KAGVTQTPRYLIKTRGQQVTLSCSPISGHRSVSWYQQTPGQGLQFLFEYFSETQRNKGNFPGRFSGRQFSNSRSEMNVSTLELGDSALYLCASSLPLAGVFDTQYFGPGTRLTVL.

The chain couples TRBV7-3 to TRBJ2-7; TRBD2 matches 10 bases. CDR1 and CDR2 (germline): SGHTA, FQGTGA. The junction had 8 bases not matched to a gene; V was cut back by 5 bases and J by 4 bases. This CDR3 has 15 residues. CDR3 residues: CASSPGAGGVYEQYF. CDR3 nucleotide sequence: TGTGCCAGCAGCCCGGGAGCGGGAGGGGTATACGAGCAGTACTTC.

This chain joins TRBV6-5 and TRBJ2-1; TRBD1 might be the D (5 bases). Germline assignment: CDR1 MNHEY and CDR2 SVGAGI. The V end lost 2 bases, the J end lost 7 bases, and 12 bases lay between the germline ends. The CDR3 totals 14 residues. The CDR3 spells CASSYAAGYNEQFF. The CDR3 DNA sequence: TGTGCCAGCAGTTACGCGGCAGGGTATAATGAGCAGTTCTTC.

This clone was observed a handful of times. The chain employs TRBV27 and TRBJ1-2; D is perhaps TRBD1 (5 bases). Germline values: CDR1 MNHEY, CDR2 SMNVEV (reference sequence). The CDR3 extends over 18 amino acids. The germline V and J ends were trimmed by 2 bases and 4 bases, with 23 bases remaining between them. In DNA form, the CDR3 reads TGTGCCAGCAGTTTACCACACAGACAGCGTCAGGGTACCTATGGCTACACCTTC. Its translation is CASSLPHRQRQGTYGYTF.

The gene calls are TRBV7-7 and TRBJ1-1, with 9 nucleotides matching TRBD1. Germline assignment: CDR1 SSHAT and CDR2 FNYEAQ (reference sequence). This CDR3 contains 13 residues. The trim removed 5 bases at V and 5 bases at J, leaving 3 bases unmatched. The DNA for the CDR3 is TGTGCCAGCAGCGTGGACAGGGGAACTGAAGCTTTCTTT. Protein sequence: CASSVDRGTEAFF.

The chain links TRBV29-1 to TRBJ1-2; 8 bases agree with TRBD1. From germline, CDR1 is SQVTM and CDR2 ANQGSEA. The CDR3 length is 13 residues. The J segment lost 7 bases and the V segment lost 5 bases, leaving 9 bases of the junction unmatched. CDR3: CSVQDRVSRGYTF. For the CDR3, the DNA is TGCAGCGTTCAGGACAGGGTATCTCGTGGCTACACCTTC.

The V gene is TRBV7-2, the J gene TRBJ2-1; 9 positions match TRBD2. With V trimmed by 2 bases and J by 4 bases, 9 bases remained unmatched. Germline V gene data show CDR1 as SGHTA and CDR2 as FQGNSA. This CDR3 comprises 17 residues. This chain's CDR3 is CASSLSGLATRYNEQFF. CDR3 bases: TGTGCCAGCAGCTTATCCGGACTAGCGACCCGATACAATGAGCAGTTCTTC.

This clone has only one observation. The genes are TRBV6-5 and TRBJ2-7, with 9 nucleotides matching TRBD1. The length of the CDR3 is 15 residues. The junction had 9 bases not matched to a gene; V was cut back by 6 bases and J by 3 bases. CDR1 is MNHEY, CDR2 SVGAGI, per germline. CDR3 sequence: CASRRGQGLSYEQYF. The CDR3 DNA is TGTGCCAGCAGGAGAGGACAGGGGCTAAGCTACGAGCAGTACTTC.

This clone appeared once. J is TRBJ2-1 and V is TRBV6-4, with TRBD1 as a possible D gene (7 bases). V lost 4 bases and J 12 bases, leaving 16 bases between the germline ends. The CDR3 sequence is 13 residues long. Germline V CDR1 and CDR2: MRHNA, SNTAGT. As DNA, the CDR3 is TGTGCCAGCAGTGCAGCCAGGGGGACTCCGCAGTTCTTC. It yields the protein CASSAARGTPQFF.

This clone was seen only a few times. The chain employs TRBV7-9 and TRBJ2-4, with 8 nucleotides matching TRBD1. CDR1 SEHNR and CDR2 FQNEAQ come from the germline V gene (reference sequence). The junction had 4 bases not matched to a gene; V was cut back by 5 bases and J by 1 base. The CDR3 has 15 residues. The CDR3 loop reads CASSADREAKNIQYF. The DNA for the CDR3 is TGTGCCAGCAGCGCGGACAGGGAGGCCAAAAACATTCAGTACTTC.

This chain connects TRBV11-2 to TRBJ2-7, with TRBD1 matching over 8 bases. V lost 5 bases, J lost 2 bases, and 11 bases stayed unmatched. In germline, CDR1 is SGHAT, CDR2 FQNNGV. This CDR3 spans 16 amino acids. The CDR3 sequence is CASSGRRDRSPYEQYF. As DNA, the CDR3 is TGTGCCAGCAGCGGGCGAAGGGACAGGTCCCCCTACGAGCAGTACTTC.

V gene TRBV2 combines with J gene TRBJ2-7; tentative D call: TRBD1 (6 bases). CDR3 length: 13 amino acids. Germline values: CDR1 SNHLY, CDR2 FYNNEI. V dropped 4 bases and J dropped 2 bases, with 9 bases sitting between them. CDR3 nucleotides: TGTGCCAGCAGTGGGCAGGGGCCCTACGAGCAGTACTTC. Translating gives CASSGQGPYEQYF.

The chain has TRBV7-6 and TRBJ1-5; D not resolved. The CDR3 is made up of 13 amino acids. CDR1 and CDR2 from the germline V gene are SGHVS and FNYEAQ. V lost 5 bases and J lost 7, with 12 bases in between. In nucleotides, the CDR3 is TGTGCCAGCAGCGAGGGCAGAGGCCAGCCCCAGCATTTT. This encodes CASSEGRGQPQHF.

The chain carries TRBV5-1 and TRBJ1-1, with D tentatively TRBD1 (5 bases). The CDR3 has 14 amino acids. Between the trimmed V and J ends, which lost 0 bases and 1 base, there was a span of 7 bases. Germline V gene sequence: CDR1 SGHRS, CDR2 YFSETQ. The CDR3 protein is CASSLDRWNTEAFF. DNA for the CDR3: TGCGCCAGCAGCTTGGACAGGTGGAACACTGAAGCTTTCTTT.

The chain links TRBV6-4 to TRBJ1-2, with D possibly matching TRBD1 (6 bases). With 3 bases removed from V and 4 bases from J, the gap between germline ends came to 21 bases. CDR3 length: 17 amino acids. Germline V gene sequence: CDR1 MRHNA, CDR2 SNTAGT. The CDR3 coding sequence is TGTGCCAGCAGTGAGGGAACAACAGGGACGTCCGGCTATGGCTACACCTTC. Translation gives CASSEGTTGTSGYGYTF.

The chain has TRBV3-1 (or the pseudogene TRBV3-2) and TRBJ2-1; 11 positions agree with TRBD2. The CDR3 length is 15 residues. Trimming took 4 bases from V and 8 from J; bases not matched to a gene: 7. In germline, CDR1 is LGHDT, CDR2 YNNKEL (reference sequence). Here the CDR3 reads CASSLELAGADEQFF. CDR3 DNA: TGTGCCAGCAGCCTGGAACTAGCGGGAGCGGATGAGCAGTTCTTC.

The chain couples TRBV7-2 to TRBJ2-1; 9 positions match TRBD1. CDR3 length: 17 residues. Looked up from germline, CDR1 is SGHTA and CDR2 is FQGNSA. J gave up 6 bases and V 1 base, and 10 bases lay outside the gene matches. The CDR3 bases are TGTGCCAGCAGCTTAGTTTCCGGGACAGGGTACTTCAATGAGCAGTTCTTC. This gives the protein CASSLVSGTGYFNEQFF.

The rearrangement links TRBV6-1 to TRBJ1-2; D gene unclear. The V end was cut by 2 bases, the J end by 4 bases, with 8 bases between. The CDR3 contains 13 residues. The V gene's germline CDR1 is MNHNS and CDR2 SASEGT. The CDR3 protein is CASSELGSYGYTF. CDR3 sequence (DNA): TGTGCCAGCAGTGAATTGGGCAGCTATGGCTACACCTTC.

The chain employs TRBV18 and TRBJ2-6, with 7 positions matching TRBD1. Trimming took 2 bases from V and 4 from J; bases not matched to a gene: 8. Germline loops: CDR1 KGHSH, CDR2 LQKENI. The length of the CDR3 is 17 residues. CDR3 DNA sequence: TGTGCCAGCTCACCAGGGACAGCCACCCTCGGGGCCAACGTCCTGACTTTC. Protein sequence: CASSPGTATLGANVLTF.

This chain links TRBV6-1 with TRBJ2-3; the match to TRBD2 covers 10 bases. Losses at the gene ends were 2 bases for V and 2 bases for J; bases not matched to a gene: 13. This CDR3 is 19 amino acids long. The V gene's germline CDR1 is MNHNS and CDR2 SASEGT. CDR3: CASSEYFIGTSDYTDTQYF. The CDR3 DNA is TGTGCCAGCAGTGAATATTTTATAGGGACTAGCGATTACACAGATACGCAGTATTTT.